This T cell receptor beta chain was documented in a study of regulatory T cells in long-lasting Graves disease. Regarding time point: newly diagnosed GD, antithyroid drugs for less than 3 months. TCR sequences were obtained from RNA taken from PBMCs. iRepertoire HTBI primers and Arm-PCR of CDR3 regions built TCR beta libraries. TCRdb re-analysed the multiplex PCR reads in MiXCR, keeping a single row per CDR3 protein. The sample lists roughly 320,000 distinct CDR3 sequences; roughly 17% were seen once. This clonotype was counted many times. Another study also made use of these data, one on T cells in Graves' hyperthyroidism and ophthalmopathy. That report notes: Hyperthyroidism of Graves' type that showed no ophthalmopathy progression within 18 months was stable. RT-PCR in the first round (using the HTBI primer set) targeted the TCR CDR3.

The sequence derives from a man between 40 and 49 years old with Graves disease. Sample: peripheral blood mononuclear cells (PBMCs), taken at new diagnosis, from a patient treated with antithyroid drugs.

In DNA, the CDR3 is TGTGCCAGCTCACCGAGGGCGGGGGATGAGCAGTTCTTC. Translation: CASSPRAGDEQFF. J is TRBJ2-1 and V is TRBV18; 7 positions match TRBD2. V lost 3 bases, J lost 8 bases, and 4 bases stayed unmatched. The germline gives CDR1 KGHSH, CDR2 LQKENI. The CDR3 length is 13 residues. Variable domain in full (rest from reference TRBV18 and TRBJ2-1): NAGVMQNPRHLVRRRGQEARLRCSPMKGHSHVYWYRQLPEEGLKFMVYLQKENIIDESGMPKERFSAEFPKEGPSILRIQQVVRGDSAAYFCASSPRAGDEQFFGPGTRLTVL.